This T cell receptor beta chain was observed in a study of T cells in narcolepsy. Study information: Healthy controls were enrolled alongside patients with narcolepsy type 1 or type 2. Study outcomes and limitations: In some patient and control memory CD4+ samples, autoreactive clones were absent.

The V gene lost 5 bases and the J gene lost 10 bases, with 12 bases spanning the gap. The CDR3 totals 12 residues. Germline V lookup: CDR1 SGHTA, CDR2 FQGNSA. On this clone: Its antigen is as yet unknown.

Method: immunoSEQ multiplex PCR; TCRdb's copy keeps in-frame clones and lacks some. The sample consists of roughly 27,000 clones, around 86% of them appearing once. The chain uses TRBV7-2 and TRBJ2-1, with D hard to call. This sequence was found in a human donor with narcolepsy. Sequences were obtained from CD45RA- memory CD4+ T cells from PBMCs. CDR3 DNA sequence: TGTGCCAGCAGCCAACCCATCGGAGAGCAGTTCTTC. Amino acids: CASSQPIGEQFF.